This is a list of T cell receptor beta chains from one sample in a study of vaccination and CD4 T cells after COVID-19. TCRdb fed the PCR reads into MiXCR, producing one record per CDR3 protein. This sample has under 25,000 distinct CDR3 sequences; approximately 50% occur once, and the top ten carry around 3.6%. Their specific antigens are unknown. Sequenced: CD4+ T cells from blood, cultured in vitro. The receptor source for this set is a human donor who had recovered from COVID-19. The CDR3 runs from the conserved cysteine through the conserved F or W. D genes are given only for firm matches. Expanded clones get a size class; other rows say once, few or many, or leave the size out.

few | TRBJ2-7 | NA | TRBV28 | TGTGCCAGCATTGGACAGCGCTCCTCCTACGAGCAGTACTTC | CASIGQRSSYEQYF
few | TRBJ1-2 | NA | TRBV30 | TGTGCCTGGAGTGTACGTGCCGGAAGCTATGGCTACACCTTC | CAWSVRAGSYGYTF
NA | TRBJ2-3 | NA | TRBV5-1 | TGCGCCAGCGCTACGGGGCTCCATGGGGGAGATACGCAGTATTTT | CASATGLHGGDTQYF
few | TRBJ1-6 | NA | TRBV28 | TGTGCCAGCAGTTTAGAGGGGACCAGCTCCTATAATTCACCCCTCCACTTT | CASSLEGTSSYNSPLHF
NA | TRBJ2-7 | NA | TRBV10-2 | TGCGCCAGCAGGTCTGGAGCTGTCGAGCAGTACTTC | CASRSGAVEQYF
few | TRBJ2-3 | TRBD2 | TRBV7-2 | TGTGCCAGCAGCCCGAGGACTAGCGGGAACGGGGATACGCAGTATTTT | CASSPRTSGNGDTQYF
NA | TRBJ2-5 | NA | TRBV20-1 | TGCAGTGCTAGGCGCAGGGGGGGGGAGACCCAGTACTTC | CSARRRGGETQYF
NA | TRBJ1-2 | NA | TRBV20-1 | TGCAGTGCTAGTGAACAGTTTGGCTACACCTTC | CSASEQFGYTF
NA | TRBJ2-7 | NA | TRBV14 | TGTGCCAGCAGCCCCCTCGTTGGGGGCGCCACCTACGAGCAGTACTTC | CASSPLVGGATYEQYF
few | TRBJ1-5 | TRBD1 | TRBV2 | TGTGCCAGCAGTGGGGACAGGGGTACGGATCAGCCCCAGCATTTT | CASSGDRGTDQPQHF
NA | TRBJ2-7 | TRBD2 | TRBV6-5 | TGTGCCAGCAGTTACTCTTTAGCGGGGGGGCTCAACGAGCAGTACTTC | CASSYSLAGGLNEQYF
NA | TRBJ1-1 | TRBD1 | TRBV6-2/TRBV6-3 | TGTGCCAGCAGTGACCCGGGACAGGGGAGGTCTGAAGCTTTCTTT | CASSDPGQGRSEAFF
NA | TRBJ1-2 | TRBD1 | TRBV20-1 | TGCAGTGCTAACGACAGGGGCTATGGCTACACCTTC | CSANDRGYGYTF
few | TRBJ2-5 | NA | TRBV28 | TGTGCCAGCAGTTTATGGGACCGAGAGGAGACCCAGTACTTC | CASSLWDREETQYF
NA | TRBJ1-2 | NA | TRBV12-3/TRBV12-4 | TGTGCCAGCAGTTTCGGCCGCGCTAACTATGGCTACACCTTC | CASSFGRANYGYTF
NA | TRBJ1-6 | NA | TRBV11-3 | TGTGCCAGCAGCTTAGATCGAGATTCACCCCTCCACTTT | CASSLDRDSPLHF
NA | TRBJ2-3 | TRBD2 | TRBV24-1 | TGTGCCACCAGTGACCAACTAGCGGGAGGCACAGATACGCAGTATTTT | CATSDQLAGGTDTQYF
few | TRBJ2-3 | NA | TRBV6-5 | TGTGCCAGCAGTTACGTTGGGGGGCCAAGCACAGATACGCAGTATTTT | CASSYVGGPSTDTQYF
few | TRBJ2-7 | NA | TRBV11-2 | TGTGCCAGCAGCTTAGATCGCCACGAGCAGTACTTC | CASSLDRHEQYF
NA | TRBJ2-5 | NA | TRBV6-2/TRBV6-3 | TGTGCCAGCAGTTGGGTCCAAGAGACCCAGTACTTC | CASSWVQETQYF
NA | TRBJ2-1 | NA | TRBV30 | TGTGCCTGGAGTACCGGGGGTTGGGTGAGTGAGCAGTTCTTC | CAWSTGGWVSEQFF
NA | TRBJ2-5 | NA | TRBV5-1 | TGCGCCACCAGCCCCGGGACACAGCAAGAGACCCAGTACTTC | CATSPGTQQETQYF
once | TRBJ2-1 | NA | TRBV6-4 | TGTGCCAGCAGTGAGGAGGGGGGGCCCAACAATGAGCAGTTCTTC | CASSEEGGPNNEQFF
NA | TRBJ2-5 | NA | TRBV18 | TGTGCCAGCTCACCAGTCCAAGAGACCCAGTACTTC | CASSPVQETQYF
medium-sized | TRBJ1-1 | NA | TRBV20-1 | TGCAGTGCCACTAGGCCCTCGGCGCTGCGCACTGAAGCTTTCTTT | CSATRPSALRTEAFF
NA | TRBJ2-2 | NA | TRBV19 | TGTGCCAGTAATGGCGGAGGGGGCTCCGGGGAGCTGTTTTTT | CASNGGGGSGELFF
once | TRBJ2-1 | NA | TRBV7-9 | TGTGCCAGCAGCTCAGAGGGTTCCAATGAGCAGTTCTTC | CASSSEGSNEQFF
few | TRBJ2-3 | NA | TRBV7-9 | TGTGCCAGCAGCGGCGCATCAGATACGCAGTATTTT | CASSGASDTQYF
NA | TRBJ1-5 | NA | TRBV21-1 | TGTGCCAGCAGCAAGGGGCTCAACGGAGACAATCAGCCCCAGCATTTT | CASSKGLNGDNQPQHF
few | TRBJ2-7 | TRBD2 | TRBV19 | TGTGCCAGTAGTGCAAGCGGGAGTATCAACGAGCAGTACTTC | CASSASGSINEQYF
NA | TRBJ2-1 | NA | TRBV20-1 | TGCAGTGCGTATGGGAATGAGCAGTTCTTC | CSAYGNEQFF
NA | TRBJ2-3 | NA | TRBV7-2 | TGTGCCAGCAGCTCCAGGGACACAGATACGCAGTATTTT | CASSSRDTDTQYF
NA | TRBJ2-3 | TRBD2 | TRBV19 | TGTGCCAGTAGTACTAGCGGGGGGAGCACAGATACGCAGTATTTT | CASSTSGGSTDTQYF
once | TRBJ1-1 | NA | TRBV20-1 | TGCAGTGCCGAGTTCTCGACAGGAAGGAACACTGAAGCTCTCTTT | CSAEFSTGRNTEALF
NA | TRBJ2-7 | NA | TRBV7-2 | TGTGCCAGCGCCCAGGGGAGGGAGCAGTACTTC | CASAQGREQYF
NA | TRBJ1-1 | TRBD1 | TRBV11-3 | TGTGCCAGCAGCCCAGGGGGTGTGAACACTGAAGCTTTCTTT | CASSPGGVNTEAFF
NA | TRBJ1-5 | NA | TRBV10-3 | TGTGCCATCAGTGAGTCCGGTCGGGGGAACAATCAGCCCCAGCATTTT | CAISESGRGNNQPQHF
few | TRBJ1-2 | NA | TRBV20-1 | TGCAGTGCTAGAGATGGACCTAGAACATTTAACTATGGCTACACCTTC | CSARDGPRTFNYGYTF
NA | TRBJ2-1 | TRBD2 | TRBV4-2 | TGTGCCAGCGCGTCCCTTAGCGGGAGTTTGCAGTTCTTC | CASASLSGSLQFF
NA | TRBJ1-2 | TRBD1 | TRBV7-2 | TGTGCCAGCAGCTTCCGGGACAGTGGGGGTTGGGGGAACTATGGCTACACCTTC | CASSFRDSGGWGNYGYTF
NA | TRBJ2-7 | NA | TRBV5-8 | TGTGCCAGCAGCGCGACGTTAAGGGAGCAGTACTTC | CASSATLREQYF
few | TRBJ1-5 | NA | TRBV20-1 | TGCAGTGCTAGAGATGGTCAGGGAGGAACCTATAGCAATCAGCCCCAGCATTTT | CSARDGQGGTYSNQPQHF
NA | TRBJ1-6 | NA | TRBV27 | TGTGCCAGCAGTGGACTGCTGAATTCACCCCTCCACTTT | CASSGLLNSPLHF
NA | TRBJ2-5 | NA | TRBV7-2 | TGTGCCAGCAGCCCCGTGCAGGGCCAAGAGACCCAGTACTTC | CASSPVQGQETQYF
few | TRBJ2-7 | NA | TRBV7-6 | TGTGCCAGCAGCCCCTGGACAGATTTAAAGTTGCAGTACTTC | CASSPWTDLKLQYF